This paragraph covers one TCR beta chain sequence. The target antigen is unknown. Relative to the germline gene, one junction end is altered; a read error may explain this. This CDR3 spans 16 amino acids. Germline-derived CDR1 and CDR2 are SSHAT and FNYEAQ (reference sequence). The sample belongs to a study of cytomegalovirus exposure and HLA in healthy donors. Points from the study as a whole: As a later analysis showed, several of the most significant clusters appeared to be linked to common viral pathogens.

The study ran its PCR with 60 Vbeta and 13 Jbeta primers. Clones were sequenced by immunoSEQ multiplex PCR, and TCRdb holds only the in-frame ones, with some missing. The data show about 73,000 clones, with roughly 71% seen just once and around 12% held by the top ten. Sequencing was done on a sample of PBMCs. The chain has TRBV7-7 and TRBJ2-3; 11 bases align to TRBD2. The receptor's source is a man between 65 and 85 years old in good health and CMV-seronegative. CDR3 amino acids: CASSLGLAGGADTQYF. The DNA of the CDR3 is TGTGCTAGCAGCTTAGGACTAGCGGGCGGGGCAGATACGCAGTATTTT.